This T cell receptor (beta chain) stems from a study of identical twins. The study's findings and limits: A lower insertion count was a feature of abundant cord blood beta clonotypes, with no such feature in memory repertoires. Rather than following the same donors, the conclusions depended on cross-sectional statistical analysis.

This clonotype was observed many times. Its specificity is unknown. This CDR3 has 17 amino acids. V shed 3 bases, J shed 4 bases, and the junction held 11 bases outside the gene matches. Germline V CDR1 and CDR2: SGHDT, YYEEEE. TCRdb ran MiXCR on the 5' RACE reads and lists one entry per CDR3 protein. The sample includes a few hundred thousand distinct CDR3 sequences, around 20% seen only once; the top ten take 12%. Sequencing was done on a sample of naive T cells sorted from blood. This clonotype was obtained from a man between 50 and 59 years old in good health. The chain links TRBV5-6 to TRBJ2-5, with TRBD1 matching over 11 bases. This CDR3 is CASSYAGGQGEIETQYF. CDR3 sequence (DNA): TGTGCCAGCAGCTACGCGGGGGGACAGGGGGAAATAGAGACCCAGTACTTC.